This T cell receptor (beta chain) was obtained from a study of CD8+ T cells in alopecia areata. The sample's treatment: oral pan-JAK inhibitor, 5-10 mg twice daily. Both peripheral blood and punch biopsies of lesional scalp skin were obtained from patients who had alopecia areata. Study-wide results and caveats: Given one nonresponder, whether baseline CD8+ expansion relates to response remains uncertain. Scalp clonality and expanded CD8+ clones among the top 100 fell significantly with tofacitinib.

cDNA prepared by RNA extraction and subsequent reverse transcription served as the template for sequencing. Measured with immunoSEQ multiplex PCR; TCRdb has only the in-frame clones, and not every one. Found here are 250,000 to 350,000 clones, 60% of them singletons; the top ten hold 0.8% to 1%. On this clone itself: Its specificity is unknown.

This CDR3 is 14 amino acids long. The V end was cut by 0 bases, the J end by 3 bases, with 9 bases between. Germline CDR1 reads SGHDT; CDR2 reads YYEEEE. The chain links TRBV5-6 to TRBJ2-5; D not resolved. Sequenced material: CD4+ T cells sorted from blood, taken at roughly week 53, from a patient treated with tofacitinib. The TCR originated in a human donor with alopecia areata. The CDR3 coding sequence is TGTGCCAGCAGCTTGGTATCCGGCGAAGAGACCCAGTACTTC. Encoded protein: CASSLVSGEETQYF.